A selection of T cell receptor beta chains follows, all from one sample in a study of technical replicates of blood from a handful of donors. Clones were read by immunoSEQ multiplex PCR, and TCRdb kept only the in-frame ones, dropping some. Of about 70,000 clones listed, just under 95% are singletons. Specimen: T cells isolated from PBMCs. These receptors came from a human donor in good health. CDR3s include the opening cysteine and the closing phenylalanine or tryptophan. The D gene is left open where the match is weak. Clone size is given for some rows only: seen once, a few or many times, or a class if the clone is expanded.

-	TRBV6-1	-	TRBJ2-7	14	CASRRDTTSYEQYF	TGTGCCAGCAGGAGGGACACGACTTCCTACGAGCAGTACTTC
-	TRBV6-6	-	TRBJ2-7	12	CASTSIGGEQYF	TGTGCCAGCACCAGCATCGGGGGAGAGCAGTACTTC
-	TRBV9	-	TRBJ1-1	14	CASNPTGSDTEAFF	TGTGCCAGCAACCCGACAGGTTCGGACACTGAAGCTTTCTTT
-	TRBV7-3	-	TRBJ2-1	13	CASSIGQYNEQFF	TGTGCCAGCAGCATCGGACAGTACAATGAGCAGTTCTTC
-	TRBV5-1	TRBD2	TRBJ2-1	17	CASSEIAGTSGFNEQFF	TGCGCCAGCAGCGAAATCGCCGGGACTAGCGGGTTCAATGAGCAGTTCTTC
-	TRBV7-3	-	TRBJ2-1	17	CASSPTLASSSYNEQFF	TGTGCCAGCAGCCCCACTCTAGCGTCCTCCTCCTACAATGAGCAGTTCTTC
-	TRBV11-3	-	TRBJ2-2	12	CAFQVNTGELFF	TGTGCCTTCCAGGTGAACACCGGGGAGCTGTTTTTT
-	TRBV10-3	TRBD1	TRBJ1-1	11	CAINRGTEAFF	TGTGCCATCAACAGGGGCACTGAAGCTTTCTTT
-	TRBV19	-	TRBJ2-2	13	CASSTVHTGELFF	TGTGCCAGTAGTACGGTCCACACCGGGGAGCTGTTTTTT
-	TRBV6-1	-	TRBJ2-5	15	CASSVSGAAVETQYF	TGTGCCAGCAGTGTGTCAGGGGCCGCAGTTGAGACCCAGTACTTC
-	TRBV18	-	TRBJ1-2	13	CASSPTGNYGYTF	TGTGCCAGCTCACCAACAGGAAACTATGGCTACACCTTC
-	TRBV2	-	TRBJ1-1	17	CASRIAKDRPLNTEAFF	TGTGCCAGCAGGATTGCGAAGGACAGACCCTTGAACACTGAAGCTTTCTTT
-	TRBV2	TRBD1	TRBJ1-5	16	CASSDGQGRYNQPQHF	TGTGCCAGCAGTGACGGACAGGGGCGTTACAATCAGCCCCAGCATTTT
-	TRBV7-9	-	TRBJ2-7	15	CASSLAGVPSYEQYF	TGTGCCAGCAGCTTAGCGGGAGTCCCCTCCTACGAGCAGTACTTC
once	TRBV6-1	TRBD1	TRBJ1-5	14	CASVAGGGNQPQHF	TGTGCCAGCGTGGCAGGGGGCGGCAATCAGCCCCAGCATTTT
-	TRBV27	-	TRBJ2-7	14	CASRLQGVPYEQYF	TGTGCCAGCAGACTTCAGGGTGTCCCCTACGAGCAGTACTTC
-	TRBV9	TRBD2	TRBJ2-1	15	CASSVALATYNEQFF	TGTGCCAGCAGCGTAGCACTAGCGACCTACAATGAGCAGTTCTTC
-	TRBV25-1	TRBD2	TRBJ2-7	16	CASSERQASGGHEQYF	TGTGCCAGCAGTGAGAGACAGGCTTCGGGAGGGCACGAGCAGTACTTC
-	TRBV18	-	TRBJ1-2	13	CASSPPQGMGYTF	TGTGCCAGCTCACCACCACAGGGTATGGGCTACACCTTC
once	TRBV4-1	TRBD1	TRBJ2-7	15	CASSQQTGDQYEQYF	TGCGCCAGCAGCCAACAGACAGGGGATCAGTACGAGCAGTACTTC
-	TRBV7-9	-	TRBJ2-7	11	CASSRYYEQYF	TGTGCCAGCAGCCGCTACTACGAGCAGTACTTC
-	TRBV6-5	-	TRBJ2-1	14	CASSSSASYNEQFF	TGTGCCAGCAGTTCAAGCGCCTCCTACAATGAGCAGTTCTTC
-	TRBV7-3	TRBD1	TRBJ2-3	15	CASSFDRGITDTQYF	TGTGCCAGCAGCTTCGACAGGGGTATCACAGATACGCAGTATTTT
-	TRBV5-5	-	TRBJ2-2	15	CAGGRSRANTGELFF	TGTGCCGGAGGGCGGAGTAGGGCGAACACCGGGGAGCTGTTTTTT
-	TRBV6-1	-	TRBJ2-5	12	CASSWAQETQYF	TGTGCCAGCAGTTGGGCCCAAGAGACCCAGTACTTC
-	TRBV4-3	TRBD1	TRBJ2-5	14	CASSQSRGQGTQYF	TGCGCCAGCAGCCAATCGAGGGGGCAAGGGACCCAGTACTTC
once	TRBV7-3	-	TRBJ1-1	15	CASSLSGQMNTEAFF	TGTGCCAGCAGCTTAAGCGGACAGATGAACACTGAAGCTTTCTTT
-	TRBV4-1	TRBD2	TRBJ2-7	13	CASSRSGDYEQYF	TGCGCCAGCAGCCGAAGCGGGGACTACGAGCAGTACTTC
-	TRBV2	-	TRBJ2-2	15	CASSEESWNTGELFF	TGTGCCAGCAGTGAAGAGAGTTGGAACACCGGGGAGCTGTTTTTT
-	TRBV27	TRBD2	TRBJ2-7	15	CASSTSSGMAYEQYF	TGTGCCAGCAGTACGTCTAGCGGGATGGCCTACGAGCAGTACTTC
-	TRBV5-8	-	TRBJ1-4	14	CASSLSTSAEKLFF	TGTGCCAGCAGCTTGTCGACTTCCGCTGAAAAACTGTTTTTT
-	TRBV4-1	-	TRBJ2-5	15	CASSQEGASQETQYF	TGCGCCAGCAGCCAAGAAGGGGCCAGCCAAGAGACCCAGTACTTC
-	TRBV7-3	-	TRBJ2-3	15	CASSLTGLVTDTQYF	TGTGCCAGCAGCTTAACCGGTCTAGTTACAGATACGCAGTATTTT
-	TRBV27	-	TRBJ1-1	18	CASSLSFYRVGMNTEAFF	TGTGCCAGCAGTTTATCGTTTTACAGGGTTGGGATGAACACTGAAGCTTTCTTT
-	TRBV28	-	TRBJ1-1	13	CASSPYRYTEAFF	TGTGCCAGCAGTCCCTACAGGTACACTGAAGCTTTCTTT
-	TRBV27	TRBD1	TRBJ1-1	17	CASSFLRQGSLNTEAFF	TGTGCCAGCAGTTTCCTCAGACAGGGGAGCTTGAACACTGAAGCTTTCTTT
-	TRBV9	TRBD2	TRBJ2-2	16	CASSVLAGVGTGELFF	TGTGCCAGCAGCGTATTAGCGGGAGTTGGTACCGGGGAGCTGTTTTTT
-	TRBV11-3	-	TRBJ1-5	15	CASSFPGPSNQPQHF	TGTGCCAGCAGCTTCCCAGGGCCTAGCAATCAGCCCCAGCATTTT
-	TRBV5-4	TRBD2	TRBJ2-5	19	CASSFLMRRAGDGEETQYF	TGTGCCAGCAGCTTCTTGATGAGGCGGGCGGGAGATGGGGAAGAGACCCAGTACTTC
-	TRBV4-3	TRBD1	TRBJ1-4	16	CASSRTLRQGNEKLFF	TGCGCCAGCAGCCGCACCCTCCGACAGGGGAATGAAAAACTGTTTTTT
-	TRBV5-6	-	TRBJ2-3	14	CASSYGTRADTQYF	TGTGCCAGCAGCTATGGGACAAGAGCAGATACGCAGTATTTT
-	TRBV5-1	TRBD1	TRBJ2-7	14	CASSLGQGGYEQYF	TGCGCCAGCAGCTTGGGACAGGGCGGCTACGAGCAGTACTTC
-	TRBV21-1	-	TRBJ1-4	15	CASSNGRGRVEKLFF	TGTGCCAGCAGCAACGGGAGAGGGAGAGTTGAAAAACTGTTTTTT
-	TRBV6-5	TRBD1	TRBJ1-2	13	CASLGTGLYGYTF	TGTGCCAGCTTAGGGACAGGGCTCTATGGCTACACCTTC
-	TRBV27	-	TRBJ1-1	14	CASSSNQVYTEAFF	TGTGCCAGCAGTTCTAACCAGGTTTACACTGAAGCTTTCTTT
-	TRBV5-6	-	TRBJ2-5	15	CASSLGQGYQETQYF	TGTGCCAGCAGCTTGGGGCAGGGGTACCAAGAGACCCAGTACTTC
-	TRBV18	-	TRBJ1-2	13	CASSQGAHGGYTF	TGTGCCAGCTCACAGGGAGCGCATGGGGGCTACACCTTC